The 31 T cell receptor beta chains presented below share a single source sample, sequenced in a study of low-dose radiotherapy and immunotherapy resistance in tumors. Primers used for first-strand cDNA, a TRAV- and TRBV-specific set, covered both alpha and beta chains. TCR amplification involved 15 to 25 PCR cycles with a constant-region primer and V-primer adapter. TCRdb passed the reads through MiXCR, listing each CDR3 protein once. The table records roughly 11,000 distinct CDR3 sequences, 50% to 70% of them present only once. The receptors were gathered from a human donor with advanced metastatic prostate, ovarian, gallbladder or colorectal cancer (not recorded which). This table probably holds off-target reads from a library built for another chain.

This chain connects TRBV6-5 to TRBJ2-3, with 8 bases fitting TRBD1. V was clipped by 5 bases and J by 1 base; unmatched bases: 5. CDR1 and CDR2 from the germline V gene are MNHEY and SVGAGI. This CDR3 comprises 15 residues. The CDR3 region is CASSHQGAGTDTQYF. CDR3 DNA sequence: TGTGCCAGCAGTCATCAGGGGGCTGGCACAGATACGCAGTATTTT.

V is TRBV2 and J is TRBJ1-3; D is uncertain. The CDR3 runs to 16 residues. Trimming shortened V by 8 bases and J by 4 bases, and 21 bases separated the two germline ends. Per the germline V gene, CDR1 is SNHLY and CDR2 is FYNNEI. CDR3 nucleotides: TGTGCCAGCCGATCCCCGTGGAGTCCCCCCGGAAACACCATATATTTT. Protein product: CASRSPWSPPGNTIYF. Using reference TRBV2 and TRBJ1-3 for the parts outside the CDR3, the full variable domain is EPEVTQTPSHQVTQMGQEVILRCVPISNHLYFYWYRQILGQKVEFLVSFYNNEISEKSEIFDDQFSVERPDGSNFTLKIRSTKLEDSAMYFCASRSPWSPPGNTIYFGEGSWLTVV.

CDR3 bases: TGTGCCAGCAGTGAAGCGTTGAGCGCTGTCTCACCCCTCCACTTT. Protein product: CASSEALSAVSPLHF. The genes are TRBV6-1 and TRBJ1-6, with D uncertain. Germline CDR1 MNHNS, CDR2 SASEGT. The CDR3 sequence is 15 residues long. The ends were cut back, 0 bases at V and 10 bases at J, with 13 bases in the middle.

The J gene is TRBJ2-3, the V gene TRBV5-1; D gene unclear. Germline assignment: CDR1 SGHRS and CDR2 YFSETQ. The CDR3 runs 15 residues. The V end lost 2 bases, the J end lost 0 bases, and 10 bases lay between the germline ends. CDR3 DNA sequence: TGCGCCAGCAGCTTCGGGTCCTCTAGCACAGATACGCAGTATTTT. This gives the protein CASSFGSSSTDTQYF.

The DNA of the CDR3 is TGTGCCACCCGGGGACAGGGGAGCAATCAGCCCCAGCATTTT. Protein sequence: CATRGQGSNQPQHF. J is TRBJ1-5 and V is TRBV19, with 10 bases identical to TRBD1. V shed 10 bases and J 1 base; nucleotides not matched to a gene: 4. Germline values: CDR1 LNHDA, CDR2 SQIVND (reference sequence). The CDR3 runs to 14 residues.

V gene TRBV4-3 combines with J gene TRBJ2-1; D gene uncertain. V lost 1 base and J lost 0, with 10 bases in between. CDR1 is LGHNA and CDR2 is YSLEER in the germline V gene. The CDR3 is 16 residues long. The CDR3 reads CASSQVNLISYNEQFF. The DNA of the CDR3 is TGCGCCAGCAGCCAAGTAAACTTAATCTCCTACAATGAGCAGTTCTTC.

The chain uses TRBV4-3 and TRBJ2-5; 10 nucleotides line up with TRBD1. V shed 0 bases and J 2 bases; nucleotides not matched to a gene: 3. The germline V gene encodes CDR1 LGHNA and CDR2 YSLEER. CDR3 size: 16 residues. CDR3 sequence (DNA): TGCGCCAGCAGCCAAGATTTGGGACAGGGGCAAGAGACCCAGTACTTC. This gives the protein CASSQDLGQGQETQYF.

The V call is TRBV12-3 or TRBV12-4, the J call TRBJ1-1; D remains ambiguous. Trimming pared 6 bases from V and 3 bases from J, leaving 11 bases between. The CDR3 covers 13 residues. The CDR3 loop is CASRTPPDTEAFF. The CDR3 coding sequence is TGTGCCAGCAGGACACCTCCAGACACTGAAGCTTTCTTT.

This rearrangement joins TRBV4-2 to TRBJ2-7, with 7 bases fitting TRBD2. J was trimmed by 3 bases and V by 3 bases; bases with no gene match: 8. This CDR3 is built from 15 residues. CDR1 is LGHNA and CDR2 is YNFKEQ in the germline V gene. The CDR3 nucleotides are TGTGCCAGCAGCCATGAAGCGGGATCCGTCTACGAGCAGTACTTC. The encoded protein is CASSHEAGSVYEQYF.

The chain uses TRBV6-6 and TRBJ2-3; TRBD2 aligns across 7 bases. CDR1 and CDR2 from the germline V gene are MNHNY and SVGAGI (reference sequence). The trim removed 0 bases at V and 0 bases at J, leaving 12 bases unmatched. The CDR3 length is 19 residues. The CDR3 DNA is TGTGCCAGCAGTTACTCTCGAGCGGGACGTAAAACTAGCACAGATACGCAGTATTTT. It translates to CASSYSRAGRKTSTDTQYF.

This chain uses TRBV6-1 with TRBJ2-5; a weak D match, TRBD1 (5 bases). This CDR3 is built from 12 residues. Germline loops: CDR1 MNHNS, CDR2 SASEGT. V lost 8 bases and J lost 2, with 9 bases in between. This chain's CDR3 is CASQGWQETQYF. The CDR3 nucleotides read TGTGCCAGCCAGGGTTGGCAAGAGACCCAGTACTTC.

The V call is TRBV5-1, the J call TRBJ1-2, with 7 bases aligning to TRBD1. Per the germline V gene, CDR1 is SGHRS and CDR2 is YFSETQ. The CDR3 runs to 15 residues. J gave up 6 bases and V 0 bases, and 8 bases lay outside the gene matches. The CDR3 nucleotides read TGCGCCAGCAGCTTGGCCGGCAGGGGGTCTCATGGCTACACCTTC. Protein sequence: CASSLAGRGSHGYTF.

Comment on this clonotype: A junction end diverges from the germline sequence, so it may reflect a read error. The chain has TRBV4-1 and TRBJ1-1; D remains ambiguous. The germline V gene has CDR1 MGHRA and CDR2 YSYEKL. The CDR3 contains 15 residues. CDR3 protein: CASSPLGYMNTEAFF. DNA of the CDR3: TGTGCCAGCAGCCCCTTGGGCTACATGAACACTGAAGCTTTCTTT.

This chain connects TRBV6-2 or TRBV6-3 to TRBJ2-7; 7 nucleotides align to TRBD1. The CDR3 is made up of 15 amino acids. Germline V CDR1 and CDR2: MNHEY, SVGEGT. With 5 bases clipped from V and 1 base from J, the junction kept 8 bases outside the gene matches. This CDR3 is CASSPPGQTSYEQYF. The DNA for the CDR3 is TGTGCCAGCAGTCCCCCGGGACAGACATCCTACGAGCAGTACTTC.

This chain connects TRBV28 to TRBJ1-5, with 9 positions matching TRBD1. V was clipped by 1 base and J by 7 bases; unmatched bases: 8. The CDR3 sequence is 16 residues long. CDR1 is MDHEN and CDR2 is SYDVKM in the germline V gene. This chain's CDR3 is CASSLYGQGIRQPQHF. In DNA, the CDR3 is TGTGCCAGCAGTTTATATGGACAGGGGATACGGCAGCCCCAGCATTTT.

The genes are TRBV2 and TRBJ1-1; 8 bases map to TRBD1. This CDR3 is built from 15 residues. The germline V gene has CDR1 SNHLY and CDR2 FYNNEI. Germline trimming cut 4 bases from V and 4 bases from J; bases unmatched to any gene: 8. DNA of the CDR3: TGTGCCAGCAGTGCCTCGACAGGGGATGCCACTGAAGCTTTCTTT. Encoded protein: CASSASTGDATEAFF.

CDR3 DNA sequence: TGTGCCAGCAGCTTGGGGCCGAGCTCCTACAATGAGCAGTTCTTC. It encodes CASSLGPSSYNEQFF. This rearrangement joins TRBV11-3 to TRBJ2-1, with D perhaps matching TRBD1 (5 bases). Per germline, CDR1 SGHNT and CDR2 YENEEA. Trimming took 3 bases from V and 0 from J, leaving 9 bases between them. The CDR3 spans 15 residues.

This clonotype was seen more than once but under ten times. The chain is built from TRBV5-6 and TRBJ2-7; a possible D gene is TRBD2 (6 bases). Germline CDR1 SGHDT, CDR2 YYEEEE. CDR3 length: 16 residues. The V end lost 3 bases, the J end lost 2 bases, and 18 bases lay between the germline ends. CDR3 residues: CASSYWAGPGAYEQYF. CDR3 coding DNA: TGTGCCAGCAGCTATTGGGCAGGGCCGGGGGCCTACGAGCAGTACTTC.

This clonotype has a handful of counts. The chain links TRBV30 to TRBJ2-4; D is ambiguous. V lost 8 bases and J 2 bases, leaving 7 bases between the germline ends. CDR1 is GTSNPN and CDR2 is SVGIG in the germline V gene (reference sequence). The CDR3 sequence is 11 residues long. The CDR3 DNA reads TGTGCCCTCGAGACCAAAAACATTCAGTACTTC. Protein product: CALETKNIQYF. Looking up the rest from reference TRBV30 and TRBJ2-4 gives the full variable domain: SQTIHQWPATLVQPVGSPLSLECTVEGTSNPNLYWYRQAAGRGLQLLFYSVGIGQISSEVPQNLSASRPQDRQFILSSKKLLLSDSGFYLCALETKNIQYFGAGTRLSVL.

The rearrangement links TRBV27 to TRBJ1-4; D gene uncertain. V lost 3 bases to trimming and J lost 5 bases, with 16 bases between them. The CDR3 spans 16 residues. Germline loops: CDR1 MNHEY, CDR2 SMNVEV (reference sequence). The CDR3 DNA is TGTGCCAGCAGTTTGGGTACAGAGGTTGAAAATGAAAAACTGTTTTTT. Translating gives CASSLGTEVENEKLFF. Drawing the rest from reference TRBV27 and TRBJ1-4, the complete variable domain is EAQVTQNPRYLITVTGKKLTVTCSQNMNHEYMSWYRQDPGLGLRQIYYSMNVEVTDKGDVPEGYKVSRKEKRNFPLILESPSPNQTSLYFCASSLGTEVENEKLFFGSGTQLSVL.

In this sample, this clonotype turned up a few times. This CDR3 reads CASRIQGQGATEAFF. In nucleotides, the CDR3 is TGTGCCAGTAGAATTCAAGGACAGGGGGCCACTGAAGCTTTCTTT. V usage is TRBV19 and J usage is TRBJ1-1, with 11 bases matching TRBD1. Germline CDR1 reads LNHDA; CDR2 reads SQIVND (reference sequence). This CDR3 contains 15 residues. J was trimmed by 4 bases and V by 6 bases; bases with no gene match: 7.

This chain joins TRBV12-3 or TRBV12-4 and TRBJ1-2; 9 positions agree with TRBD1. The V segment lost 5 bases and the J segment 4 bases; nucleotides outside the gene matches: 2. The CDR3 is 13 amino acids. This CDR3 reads CASSRGQGYGYTF. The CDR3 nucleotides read TGTGCCAGCAGTAGGGGACAGGGCTATGGCTACACCTTC.

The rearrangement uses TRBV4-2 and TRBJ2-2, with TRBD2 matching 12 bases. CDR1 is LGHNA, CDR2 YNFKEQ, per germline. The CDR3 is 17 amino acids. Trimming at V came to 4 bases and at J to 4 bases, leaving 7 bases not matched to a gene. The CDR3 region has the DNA TGTGCCAGCAGCCCTCCCGCACTAGCGGGAGGCACCGGGGAGCTGTTTTTT. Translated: CASSPPALAGGTGELFF.

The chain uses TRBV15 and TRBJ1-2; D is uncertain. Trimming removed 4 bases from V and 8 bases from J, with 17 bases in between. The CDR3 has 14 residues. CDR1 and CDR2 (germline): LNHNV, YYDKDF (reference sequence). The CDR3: CATSTRTTGSGYTF. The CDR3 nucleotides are TGTGCCACCAGCACCCGTACTACGGGCAGCGGCTACACCTTC.

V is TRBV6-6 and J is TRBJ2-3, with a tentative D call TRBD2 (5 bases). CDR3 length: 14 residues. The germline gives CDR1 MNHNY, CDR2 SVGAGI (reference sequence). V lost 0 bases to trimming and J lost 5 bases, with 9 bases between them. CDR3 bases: TGTGCCAGCAGTTACTCGAGAGGGATAGATACGCAGTATTTT. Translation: CASSYSRGIDTQYF.

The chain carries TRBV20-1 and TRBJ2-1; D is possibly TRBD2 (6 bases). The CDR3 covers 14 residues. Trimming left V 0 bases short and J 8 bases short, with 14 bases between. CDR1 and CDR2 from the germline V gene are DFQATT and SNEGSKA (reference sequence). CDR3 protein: CSARDMKRVHEQFF. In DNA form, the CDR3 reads TGCAGTGCTAGAGATATGAAGCGGGTCCATGAGCAGTTCTTC.

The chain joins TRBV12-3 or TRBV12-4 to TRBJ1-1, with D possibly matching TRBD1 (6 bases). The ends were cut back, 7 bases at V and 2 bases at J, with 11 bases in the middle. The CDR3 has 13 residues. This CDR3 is CASTWDTNTEAFF. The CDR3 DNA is TGTGCCAGCACCTGGGACACCAACACTGAAGCTTTCTTT.

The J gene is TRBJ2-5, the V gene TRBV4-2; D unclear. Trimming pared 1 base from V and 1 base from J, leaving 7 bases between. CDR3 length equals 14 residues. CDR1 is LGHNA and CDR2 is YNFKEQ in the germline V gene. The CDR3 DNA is TGTGCCAGCAGCCAAGTCAGCTCCCAAGAGACCCAGTACTTC. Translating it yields CASSQVSSQETQYF.

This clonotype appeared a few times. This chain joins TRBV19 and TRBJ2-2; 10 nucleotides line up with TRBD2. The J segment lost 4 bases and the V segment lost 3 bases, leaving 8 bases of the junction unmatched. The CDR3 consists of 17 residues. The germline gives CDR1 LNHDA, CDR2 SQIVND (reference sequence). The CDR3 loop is CASSIRSGLAVTGELFF. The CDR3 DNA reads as TGTGCCAGTAGTATTCGATCCGGACTAGCGGTCACCGGGGAGCTGTTTTTT.

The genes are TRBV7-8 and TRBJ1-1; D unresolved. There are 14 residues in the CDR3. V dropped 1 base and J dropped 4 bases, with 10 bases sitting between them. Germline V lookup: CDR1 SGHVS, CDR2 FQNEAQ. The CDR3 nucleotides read TGTGCCAGCAGCTTAGAAGCCGAGGGCACTGAAGCTTTCTTT. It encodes CASSLEAEGTEAFF.

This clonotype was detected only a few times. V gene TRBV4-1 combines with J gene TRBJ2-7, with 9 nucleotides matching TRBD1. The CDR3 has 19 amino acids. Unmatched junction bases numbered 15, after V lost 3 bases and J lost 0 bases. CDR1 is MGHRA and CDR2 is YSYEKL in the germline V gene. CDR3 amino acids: CASSQEGQGFSTISYEQYF. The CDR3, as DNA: TGCGCCAGCAGCCAGGAGGGACAGGGTTTCTCTACGATCTCCTACGAGCAGTACTTC.